This T cell receptor beta chain was sequenced in a study of T cells in Graves' hyperthyroidism and ophthalmopathy. Study observations and caveats: The model forecast ophthalmopathy, anticipating it by a median approximately 6.2 months before onset.

This clonotype came up many times. Its antigen is unidentified. CDR1 GTSNPN and CDR2 SVGIG come from the germline V gene (reference sequence). J lost 5 bases, V lost 3 bases, and 1 base had no gene match. The CDR3 runs 12 residues. RNA transcripts yielded amplified TCR beta CDR3 regions. The HTBI primer set was used in a first-round RT-PCR of the TCR CDR3. Using its own MiXCR run on the multiplex PCR reads, TCRdb lists one record per CDR3 protein. The sample lists 490,000 or so distinct CDR3 sequences; approximately 16% were seen once. Uncontrolled infection, other autoimmune disease, pregnancy and lactation each barred patients from inclusion. An approximately 9.8 ml volume of fresh peripheral blood provided the PBMCs.

The chain has TRBV30 and TRBJ2-1; TRBD2 matches 7 bases. The sequenced sample was blood. The origin of this receptor is a woman aged 30 to 39 with Graves' ophthalmopathy. The CDR3 region has the DNA TGTGCCTGGAGCCTAGCGGACAATGAGCAGTTCTTC. This gives the protein CAWSLADNEQFF.